The following is a TCR beta chain sequence with its context. Its antigen remains unknown. This sample was taken from a study of beta chain features in type 1 diabetes. General study results and limits: A moderate, significant TCRB CDR3 shortening appeared in type 1 diabetes across four CD4+ subsets.

The isolated RNA, all of it, was reverse transcribed, so expressed TCRB transcripts were what got sequenced. The table came from immunoSEQ multiplex PCR; TCRdb's copy has only in-frame clones and leaves some out. The sample has 600,000 or so clones, more than 12% seen once. The CDR3 has 14 amino acids. Looked up from germline, CDR1 is SGHNT and CDR2 is YYREEE (reference sequence). Trimming cost V 4 bases and J 8 bases, with 18 bases left between them. Cells sorted by CD45RO/CCR7/CD25/CD127/CD95/CD27 comprised CD4+ naive, central memory, regulatory and stem cell-like memory cells. This receptor was taken from a man aged 18 to 30 with type 1 diabetes. The rearrangement uses TRBV5-4 and TRBJ1-2; tentatively, D is TRBD1 (5 bases). Specimen: naive CD4+ T cells from blood. The CDR3 sequence: CASSARDVREGYTF. In DNA, the CDR3 is TGTGCCAGCAGCGCCCGGGACGTCAGGGAGGGCTACACCTTC.